These 12 T cell receptor beta chains originate from one sample sequenced in a study of regulatory T cells in long-lasting Graves disease. The sample's time point: newly diagnosed GD, antithyroid drugs for less than 3 months. The authors made the TCR library using RNA they extracted from PBMCs. To make TCR beta libraries, researchers used iRepertoire HTBI primers and Arm-PCR of CDR3 regions. TCRdb redid the calling of the multiplex PCR reads with MiXCR, one entry per CDR3 protein. The sample yields 400,000 to 500,000 distinct CDR3 sequences, around 15% seen once. The same data also contributed to another study, on T cells in Graves' hyperthyroidism and ophthalmopathy.

Here the sequenced sample was peripheral blood mononuclear cells (PBMCs), taken at new diagnosis, from a patient treated with antithyroid drugs. The receptors come from a woman between 50 and 59 years old with Graves disease.

The table lists this clonotype with many counts. This rearrangement joins TRBV28 to TRBJ2-7, with D tentatively TRBD1 (5 bases). The germline V and J ends were trimmed by 3 bases and 5 bases, with 17 bases remaining between them. Germline CDR1 is MDHEN and CDR2 is SYDVKM. CDR3 length: 15 amino acids. This CDR3 reads CASSFKRFWGNEQYF. Written as DNA, the CDR3 is TGTGCCAGCAGTTTTAAACGTTTCTGGGGCAACGAGCAGTACTTC.

The rearrangement uses TRBV15 and TRBJ1-5; TRBD1 aligns across 7 bases. Germline V lookup: CDR1 LNHNV, CDR2 YYDKDF (reference sequence). The V and J ends lost 0 bases and 0 bases, in that order; junction bases with no gene match: 11. This CDR3 region has 19 residues. In DNA form, the CDR3 reads TGTGCCACCAGCAGAGATCCCGGGACAGCACTTTATAGCAATCAGCCCCAGCATTTT. This translates into CATSRDPGTALYSNQPQHF. Supplemented by reference TRBV15 and TRBJ1-5, the full variable domain reads DAMVIQNPRYQVTQFGKPVTLSCSQTLNHNVMYWYQQKSSQAPKLLFHYYDKDFNNEADTPDNFQSRRPNTSFCFLDIRSPGLGDTAMYLCATSRDPGTALYSNQPQHFGDGTRLSIL.

This clonotype appeared a few times. The rearrangement links TRBV3-1 to TRBJ2-1, with 8 bases lining up with TRBD1. The CDR3 is made up of 16 amino acids. The germline gives CDR1 LGHDT, CDR2 YNNKEL (reference sequence). V was clipped by 3 bases and J by 1 base; unmatched bases: 5. The CDR3 loop is CASSHVTGGSYNEQFF. CDR3 DNA: TGTGCCAGCAGCCACGTAACAGGGGGGTCCTACAATGAGCAGTTCTTC.

This sequence joins TRBV25-1 and TRBJ1-2, with a weak D call TRBD1 (5 bases). Trimming removed 3 bases at V and 5 bases at J, with 10 bases between. The CDR3 spans 13 residues. CDR1 is MGHDK and CDR2 is SYGVNS in the germline V gene. The CDR3 reads CASSDQGYYGYTF. The CDR3 DNA sequence: TGTGCCAGCAGTGATCAGGGTTATTATGGCTACACCTTC.

The genes are TRBV19 and TRBJ2-7; no clear D gene. Germline V gene lookup returns CDR1 LNHDA and CDR2 SQIVND (reference sequence). This CDR3 is built from 15 residues. With 5 bases removed from V and 1 base from J, the gap between germline ends came to 15 bases. CDR3 sequence reads: CASSFGLALSYEQYF. The CDR3 DNA is TGTGCCAGTAGTTTCGGCCTTGCGTTGTCCTACGAGCAGTACTTC.

This clonotype was found many times. The gene calls are TRBV3-1 and TRBJ2-2, with 12 positions matching TRBD2. Germline assignment: CDR1 LGHDT and CDR2 YNNKEL (reference sequence). This CDR3 contains 16 residues. The V gene end was trimmed by 3 bases and the J gene end by 7 bases; junction bases not matched to a gene: 6. CDR3 DNA sequence: TGTGCCAGCAGCCACAGACTAGCGGGAGAGAGCGGGGAGCTGTTTTTT. Protein sequence: CASSHRLAGESGELFF.

This clonotype was detected ten times or more. V gene TRBV28 combines with J gene TRBJ1-2; D gene ambiguous. The V gene's germline CDR1 is MDHEN and CDR2 SYDVKM. Trimming removed 4 bases at V and 4 bases at J, with 13 bases between. This CDR3 spans 14 amino acids. The CDR3 DNA reads TGTGCCAGCAGTTCACCGAGCCAGTTCTATGGCTACACCTTC. Protein sequence: CASSSPSQFYGYTF.

This clonotype has a count of ten or more. The chain couples TRBV2 to TRBJ2-3; perhaps TRBD2 as D (7 bases). V was cut by 1 base and J by 5 bases, with 16 bases left in between. CDR1 is SNHLY, CDR2 FYNNEI, per germline. This CDR3 spans 16 amino acids. CDR3 region: CASSEEGGAPVDTQYF. In nucleotides, the CDR3 is TGTGCCAGCAGTGAAGAGGGGGGGGCGCCTGTAGATACGCAGTATTTT.

This clonotype was seen ten or more times. V usage is TRBV30 and J usage is TRBJ2-5, with 9 bases lining up with TRBD2. This CDR3 is 16 amino acids long. Per the germline V gene, CDR1 is GTSNPN and CDR2 is SVGIG (reference sequence). Trimming cost V 3 bases and J 14 bases; bases outside gene matches: 22. DNA for the CDR3: TGTGCCTGGAGGAATTCCCCTAGCGGGGCCCAGGAGCCCCTCTACTTC. This translates into CAWRNSPSGAQEPLYF. Filled out from reference TRBV30 and TRBJ2-5, the complete variable domain reads SQTIHQWPATLVQPVGSPLSLECTVEGTSNPNLYWYRQAAGRGLQLLFYSVGIGQISSEVPQNLSASRPQDRQFILSSKKLLLSDSGFYLCAWRNSPSGAQEPLYFGPGTRLLVL.

This clonotype has at least ten counts. The chain joins TRBV27 to TRBJ2-3; D not certain. Trimming cost V 7 bases and J 2 bases, with 7 bases left between them. The CDR3 extends over 12 amino acids. Germline loops: CDR1 MNHEY, CDR2 SMNVEV (reference sequence). In DNA form, the CDR3 reads TGTGCCAGCAAGGGCTTCACAGATACGCAGTATTTT. Amino acid sequence: CASKGFTDTQYF.

This clonotype appeared a single time. Just one base apart from a much larger clone, this may be a read error. Because the CDR3 is missing its conserved closing phenylalanine or tryptophan, this is likely a read error. This chain connects TRBV5-1 to TRBJ2-1; 14 nucleotides match TRBD2. This CDR3 has 17 amino acids. Germline CDR1 and CDR2: SGHRS and YFSETQ. V lost 3 bases to trimming and J lost 8 bases; unmatched junction nucleotides: 10. This CDR3 reads CASSWGLAGESGDEQFL. CDR3 sequence (DNA): TGCGCCAGCAGCTGGGGACTAGCGGGAGAAAGTGGGGATGAGCAGTTCTTG.

Only a few counts were recorded for this clonotype. This chain connects TRBV30 to TRBJ1-2; TRBD1 might be the D (6 bases). The CDR3 extends over 15 amino acids. Germline assignment: CDR1 GTSNPN and CDR2 SVGIG (reference sequence). The V end lost 0 bases, the J end lost 1 base, and 12 bases lay between the germline ends. In DNA form, the CDR3 reads TGTGCCTGGAGTGTAAAACAGGGCGTTAACTATGGCTACACCTTC. Its protein product is CAWSVKQGVNYGYTF.